Presented here are 17 T cell receptor beta chains from one specimen sequenced in a study of blood T cell repertoires in COVID-19. Assay used: immunoSEQ multiplex PCR; TCRdb lists only in-frame clones, some missing. Here the sample spans under 300,000 clones, more than 75% being singletons. Source material: PBMCs or T cells enriched from blood (not recorded which). The receptor source for this set is a woman aged 55-69 years in a cohort exposed to, infected with or recovered from COVID-19 (not recorded which).

The chain combines TRBV2 with TRBJ1-1; possible D gene TRBD1, 6 bases. Germline V gene data show CDR1 as SNHLY and CDR2 as FYNNEI. The length of the CDR3 is 16 residues. Trimming left V 8 bases short and J 0 bases short, with 19 bases between. CDR3 nucleotide sequence: TGTGCCAGCGGCGTCGAACGGTCAGGGGTGAACACTGAAGCTTTCTTT. Translating gives CASGVERSGVNTEAFF.

V is TRBV9 and J is TRBJ1-1; possibly TRBD1 for D (6 bases). This CDR3 has 14 residues. Trimming took off 6 bases at V and 6 bases at J, with 18 bases between the two ends. From germline, CDR1 is SGDLS and CDR2 YYNGEE. In nucleotides, the CDR3 is TGTGCCAGCACCCGAAATACAGGGAAGGCTGAAGCTTTCTTT. It is translated as CASTRNTGKAEAFF.

The gene calls are TRBV28 and TRBJ1-4; D is unresolved. The CDR3 consists of 14 residues. CDR1 is MDHEN, CDR2 SYDVKM, per germline. Trimming took off 3 bases at V and 7 bases at J, with 12 bases between the two ends. The CDR3 DNA follows: TGTGCCAGCAGTTTCAGGTTGGGTGGTGAAAAACTGTTTTTT. Protein sequence: CASSFRLGGEKLFF. Drawing the rest from reference TRBV28 and TRBJ1-4, the complete variable domain is DVKVTQSSRYLVKRTGEKVFLECVQDMDHENMFWYRQDPGLGLRLIYFSYDVKMKEKGDIPEGYSVSREKKERFSLILESASTNQTSMYLCASSFRLGGEKLFFGSGTQLSVL.

This rearrangement joins TRBV2 to TRBJ1-1; TRBD1 is a possible D gene (5 bases). This CDR3 is 12 amino acids long. Between the trimmed V and J ends, which lost 7 bases and 2 bases, there was a span of 8 bases. Germline V gives CDR1 SNHLY, CDR2 FYNNEI. DNA of the CDR3: TGTGCCAGCATACAGGCTAACACTGAAGCTTTCTTT. As protein: CASIQANTEAFF.

The CDR3 loop is CASSITGRGYTF. The DNA for the CDR3 is TGTGCCAGTAGTATAACAGGTCGTGGCTACACCTTC. This chain joins TRBV19 and TRBJ1-2; TRBD1 might be the D (5 bases). Between the trimmed V and J ends, which lost 2 bases and 7 bases, there was a span of 8 bases. CDR1 and CDR2 (germline): LNHDA, SQIVND (reference sequence). The CDR3 has 12 residues.

The rearrangement uses TRBV28 and TRBJ2-7; D gene uncertain. Trimming removed 10 bases from V and 4 bases from J, with 20 bases in between. The germline V gene has CDR1 MDHEN and CDR2 SYDVKM. The CDR3 contains 14 residues. CDR3 in amino acids: CATMGGPSGYEQYF. The CDR3 DNA reads as TGTGCCACCATGGGTGGTCCCTCGGGTTACGAGCAGTACTTC.

V usage is TRBV5-4 and J usage is TRBJ1-3, with D perhaps TRBD1 (6 bases). Germline V CDR1 and CDR2: SGHNT, YYREEE (reference sequence). The CDR3 extends over 17 amino acids. V lost 4 bases, J lost 1 base, and 18 bases lay in between. The CDR3 DNA reads as TGTGCCAGCAGCCACCCCGGGGACACCGGGTCTGGAAACACCATATATTTT. Encoded protein: CASSHPGDTGSGNTIYF. Full variable domain (remainder filled in from reference TRBV5-4 and TRBJ1-3): ETGVTQSPTHLIKTRGQQVTLRCSSQSGHNTVSWYQQALGQGPQFIFQYYREEENGRGNFPPRFSGLQFPNYSSELNVNALELDDSALYLCASSHPGDTGSGNTIYFGEGSWLTVV.

V and J are TRBV7-3 and TRBJ2-1, with 12 bases matching TRBD2. The length of the CDR3 is 17 residues. Germline V gene lookup returns CDR1 SGHTA and CDR2 FQGTGA. Trimming took 4 bases from V and 7 from J; bases not matched to a gene: 11. The CDR3 DNA is TGTGCCAGCAGCTCCCCCCAAACTAGCGGGAGGAGAAATGAGCAGTTCTTC. Translated, it gives CASSSPQTSGRRNEQFF.

The chain couples TRBV2 to TRBJ1-5, with 8 nucleotides matching TRBD1. Per the germline V gene, CDR1 is SNHLY and CDR2 is FYNNEI. This CDR3 is built from 15 residues. V lost 8 bases to trimming and J lost 0 bases; unmatched junction nucleotides: 6. CDR3 sequence (DNA): TGTGCCAGCTCCGACAGGGGATCTAGCAATCAGCCCCAGCATTTT. Translating it yields CASSDRGSSNQPQHF.

J is TRBJ1-1 and V is TRBV28; a weak D match, TRBD1 (5 bases). Per the germline V gene, CDR1 is MDHEN and CDR2 is SYDVKM. The CDR3 is made up of 15 amino acids. V lost 3 bases, J lost 0 bases, and 11 bases lay in between. The CDR3: CASSFPGNMNTEAFF. CDR3 coding DNA: TGTGCCAGCAGTTTTCCAGGGAATATGAACACTGAAGCTTTCTTT.

Comment on this clone: The same CDR3 also results from other DNA sequences found in this sample. This chain connects TRBV29-1 to TRBJ1-5; no firm D call. Trimming took off 4 bases at V and 3 bases at J, with 10 bases between the two ends. The CDR3 extends over 13 amino acids. CDR1 SQVTM and CDR2 ANQGSEA come from the germline V gene. DNA of the CDR3: TGCAGCGTTGCGGCAGCGGTCAATCAGCCCCAGCATTTT. This codes for CSVAAAVNQPQHF.

This chain links TRBV12-3 or TRBV12-4 with TRBJ1-6; 9 nucleotides align to TRBD1. This CDR3 spans 13 amino acids. The J segment lost 9 bases and the V segment lost 5 bases, leaving 2 bases of the junction unmatched. The CDR3 region is CASSRDRVSPLHF. DNA of the CDR3: TGTGCCAGCAGTCGGGACAGGGTTTCACCCCTCCACTTT.

The chain uses TRBV18 and TRBJ2-7; 12 positions match TRBD1. Germline V lookup: CDR1 KGHSH, CDR2 LQKENI. This CDR3 has 14 amino acids. Trimming at V came to 3 bases and at J to 6 bases, leaving 3 bases not matched to a gene. CDR3 DNA sequence: TGTGCCAGCTCACCGGGACAGGGGGCGGGCGAGCAGTACTTC. Its translation is CASSPGQGAGEQYF. Supplemented by reference TRBV18 and TRBJ2-7, the full variable domain reads NAGVMQNPRHLVRRRGQEARLRCSPMKGHSHVYWYRQLPEEGLKFMVYLQKENIIDESGMPKERFSAEFPKEGPSILRIQQVVRGDSAAYFCASSPGQGAGEQYFGPGTRLTVT.

This clone was counted between two and nine times. The genes are TRBV18 and TRBJ1-3; 9 positions agree with TRBD1. V shed 6 bases, J shed 0 bases, and the junction held 6 bases outside the gene matches. The CDR3 contains 16 residues. Germline loops: CDR1 KGHSH, CDR2 LQKENI. DNA of the CDR3: TGTGCCAGCTCCCCTACAGGGGGCTACTCTGGAAACACCATATATTTT. This gives the protein CASSPTGGYSGNTIYF.

Here the CDR3 reads CASSSNTFTDRSTDTQYF. The CDR3 DNA sequence: TGTGCCAGCAGTTCAAATACCTTTACTGACAGAAGCACAGATACGCAGTATTTT. V gene TRBV28 combines with J gene TRBJ2-3, with D perhaps TRBD1 (5 bases). Germline V gene data show CDR1 as MDHEN and CDR2 as SYDVKM. The CDR3 loop spans 18 amino acids. Trimming stripped 4 bases from V and 0 bases from J, with 20 bases between.

The table lists this clone with a few counts. The chain combines TRBV19 with TRBJ2-1; tentatively, D is TRBD2 (7 bases). The V end lost 7 bases, the J end lost 6 bases, and 16 bases lay between the germline ends. The CDR3 has 14 amino acids. CDR1 is LNHDA, CDR2 SQIVND, per germline (reference sequence). CDR3: CASMYGGPVNEQFF. The CDR3 bases are TGTGCCAGTATGTACGGGGGGCCAGTCAATGAGCAGTTCTTC.

The genes are TRBV11-2 and TRBJ1-4; D unresolved. Germline V CDR1 and CDR2: SGHAT, FQNNGV. Trimming stripped 5 bases from V and 7 bases from J, with 14 bases between. The CDR3 runs 14 residues. The CDR3 region has the DNA TGTGCCAGCAGCAGTCCCAGGTTGGGTGAAAAACTGTTTTTT. Its translation: CASSSPRLGEKLFF.